This TCR beta chain was captured by sequencing in a study of human T cells and chemical hapten exposure. General observations from the study: Expanded TCRs showed more large CDR3 clusters than pre-sensitization or healthy control sets.

As to time point: patch test 1, 2 weeks after DPC sensitization. Treatment noted: therapeutic diphenylcyclopropenone sensitization with weekly scalp DPC. This CDR3 comprises 12 residues. V lost 0 bases and J 4 bases, leaving 5 bases between the germline ends. The germline CDR1 and CDR2 sequences are SGHRS and YFSETQ. A single record per CDR3 protein comes from TCRdb applying MiXCR to the RACE reads. The top ten clones hold around 4% of a sample with about 49,000 distinct CDR3 sequences, 8% to 9.5% of them seen once. This clonotype was recorded many times. Its specificity is unknown. The sequence was collected from a woman between 45 and 65 years old with alopecia areata. Some clones in this sample may be carry-over from other donors' samples. The chain employs TRBV5-1 and TRBJ2-7; D remains unclear. This material consisted of whole blood, taken in connection with sensitization to the hapten diphenylcyclopropenone (DPC). The CDR3 sequence is CASSLVLYEQYF. The CDR3 coding sequence is TGCGCCAGCAGCTTGGTCCTTTACGAGCAGTACTTC.